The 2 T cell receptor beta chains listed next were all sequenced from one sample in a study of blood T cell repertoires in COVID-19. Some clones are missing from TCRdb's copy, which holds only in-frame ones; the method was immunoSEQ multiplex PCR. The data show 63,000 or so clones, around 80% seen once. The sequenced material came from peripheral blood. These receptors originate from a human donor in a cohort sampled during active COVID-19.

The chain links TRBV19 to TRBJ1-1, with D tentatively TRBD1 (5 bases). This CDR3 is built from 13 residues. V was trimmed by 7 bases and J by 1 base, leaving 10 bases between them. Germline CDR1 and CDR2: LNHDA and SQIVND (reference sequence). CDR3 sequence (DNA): TGTGCCAGTAATCAGGGCTCGAACACTGAAGCTTTCTTT. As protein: CASNQGSNTEAFF. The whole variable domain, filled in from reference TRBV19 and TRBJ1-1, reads DGGITQSPKYLFRKEGQNVTLSCEQNLNHDAMYWYRQDPGQGLRLIYYSQIVNDFQKGDIAEGYSVSREKKESFPLTVTSAQKNPTAFYLCASNQGSNTEAFFGQGTRLTVV.

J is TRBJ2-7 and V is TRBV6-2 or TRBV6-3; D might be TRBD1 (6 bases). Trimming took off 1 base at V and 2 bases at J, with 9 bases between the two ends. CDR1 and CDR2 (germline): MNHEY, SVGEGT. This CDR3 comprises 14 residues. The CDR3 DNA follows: TGTGCCAGCAGTTACTGGGGGCTGGCCTACGAGCAGTACTTC. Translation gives CASSYWGLAYEQYF.